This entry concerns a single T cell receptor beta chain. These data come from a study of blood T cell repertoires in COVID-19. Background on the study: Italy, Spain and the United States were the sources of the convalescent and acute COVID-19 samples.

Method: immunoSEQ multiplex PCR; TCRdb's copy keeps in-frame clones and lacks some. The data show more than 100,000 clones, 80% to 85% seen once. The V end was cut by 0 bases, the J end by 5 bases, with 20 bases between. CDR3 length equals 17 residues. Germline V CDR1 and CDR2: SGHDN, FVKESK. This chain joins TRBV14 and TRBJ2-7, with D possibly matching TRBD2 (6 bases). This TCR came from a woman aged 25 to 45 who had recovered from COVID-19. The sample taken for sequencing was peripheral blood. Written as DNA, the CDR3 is TGTGCCAGCAGCCAAGACCGGTTGTTATTCGGGGGAGACGAGCAGTACTTC. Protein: CASSQDRLLFGGDEQYF.